The 6 T cell receptor beta chains below come from one sample, sequenced in a study of cytomegalovirus exposure and HLA in healthy donors (dated by TCRdb to about 2017). The protocol used for the library was the immunoSEQ multiplex PCR assay. The multiplex PCR relied on a mix of 60 forward primers for TCR Vbeta segments and 13 reverse primers for TCR Jbeta segments. The source is immuneACCESS, and TCRdb retained only in-frame sequences with V and J called. Part of the clones is not carried over; for the studies checked, unresolved V genes explain less than half of this, and the remainder is unexplained. This sample has under 200,000 clones in its table, and around three quarters of those were observed once. The ten most abundant clones make up 2.5% to 3.5% of the sample. The sequenced material came from PBMCs. These receptors came from a woman between 40 and 55 years old in good health and CMV-seronegative.

The chain has TRBV6-5 and TRBJ1-3; possible D gene TRBD1, 6 bases. Germline V lookup: CDR1 MNHEY, CDR2 SVGAGI. This CDR3 spans 13 amino acids. Between the trimmed V and J ends, which lost 6 bases and 1 base, there was a span of 7 bases. This CDR3 is CASRQGSGNTIYF. For the CDR3, the DNA is TGTGCCAGCAGACAGGGATCTGGAAACACCATATATTTT.

The rearrangement joins TRBV6-5 to TRBJ2-7, with 7 nucleotides matching TRBD2. CDR1 MNHEY and CDR2 SVGAGI come from the germline V gene. With 2 bases clipped from V and 0 bases from J, the junction kept 4 bases outside the gene matches. The CDR3 is 15 amino acids. CDR3 residues: CASSYVGGGSYEQYF. CDR3 in DNA: TGTGCCAGCAGTTACGTTGGCGGGGGCTCCTACGAGCAGTACTTC.

The chain has TRBV5-4 and TRBJ1-3; tentative D call: TRBD1 (5 bases). Trimming shortened V by 1 base and J by 3 bases, and 8 bases separated the two germline ends. Per the germline V gene, CDR1 is SGHNT and CDR2 is YYREEE (reference sequence). This CDR3 spans 14 amino acids. The chain's CDR3 is CASSLQGYGNTIYF. The CDR3 DNA sequence: TGTGCCAGCAGCTTGCAGGGCTATGGAAACACCATATATTTT.

V usage is TRBV27 and J usage is TRBJ1-5, with D unresolved. Germline V gene data show CDR1 as MNHEY and CDR2 as SMNVEV (reference sequence). This CDR3 has 17 amino acids. V was pared by 9 bases and J by 4 bases, with 25 bases between. The CDR3, as DNA: TGTGCCAGACCGGGCAAGGGCAAGCGGAGGCTGAATCAGCCCCAGCATTTT. Its translation is CARPGKGKRRLNQPQHF.

V is TRBV5-1 and J is TRBJ2-5; 13 bases fit TRBD2. Trimming at V came to 4 bases and at J to 5 bases, leaving 5 bases not matched to a gene. Per the germline V gene, CDR1 is SGHRS and CDR2 is YFSETQ. This CDR3 is built from 15 residues. The CDR3 loop reads CASSDGTSGVETQYF. The DNA of the CDR3 is TGCGCCAGCAGCGACGGGACTAGCGGGGTCGAGACCCAGTACTTC. Filled out from reference TRBV5-1 and TRBJ2-5, the complete variable domain reads KAGVTQTPRYLIKTRGQQVTLSCSPISGHRSVSWYQQTPGQGLQFLFEYFSETQRNKGNFPGRFSGRQFSNSRSEMNVSTLELGDSALYLCASSDGTSGVETQYFGPGTRLLVL.

V and J are TRBV7-9 and TRBJ2-2; D is possibly TRBD1 (5 bases). The CDR3 runs to 18 residues. Germline lookup yields CDR1 SEHNR and CDR2 FQNEAQ (reference sequence). The V end was cut by 1 base, the J end by 2 bases, with 17 bases between. The CDR3 bases are TGTGCCAGCAGCTTAGGATCCTATAGACAGACAAACACCGGGGAGCTGTTTTTT. It translates to CASSLGSYRQTNTGELFF.